These 14 T cell receptor beta chains were sequenced from one sample in a study of blood T cell repertoires in COVID-19. Profiling relied on immunoSEQ multiplex PCR, and the TCRdb table lists in-frame clones only, not all of them. The sample has about 99,000 clones; 70% to 80% are singletons. Sequencing input: peripheral blood. The receptors were sampled from a woman aged 80 or older with active or convalescent COVID-19.

This clone turned up a few times. The V call is TRBV28, the J call TRBJ1-1; 7 nucleotides line up with TRBD1. The CDR3 loop spans 15 amino acids. V shed 1 base, J shed 5 bases, and the junction held 7 bases outside the gene matches. Germline V CDR1 and CDR2: MDHEN, SYDVKM. The CDR3 region is CASSLYDRVKTEAFF. CDR3 in DNA: TGTGCCAGCAGTTTATATGACAGGGTAAAGACTGAAGCTTTCTTT.

The chain employs TRBV6-2 or TRBV6-3 and TRBJ2-7; TRBD1 matches 7 bases. Per germline, CDR1 MNHEY and CDR2 SVGEGT. V lost 5 bases, J lost 0 bases, and 4 bases stayed unmatched. This CDR3 comprises 14 residues. The CDR3 protein is CASSRQGTSYEQYF. The CDR3 DNA sequence: TGTGCCAGCAGTCGACAGGGTACCTCCTACGAGCAGTACTTC.

V is TRBV19 and J is TRBJ2-2; 9 nucleotides match TRBD1. The V segment lost 6 bases and the J segment 0 bases; nucleotides outside the gene matches: 11. This CDR3 has 18 amino acids. Per the germline V gene, CDR1 is LNHDA and CDR2 is SQIVND (reference sequence). The CDR3 sequence: CASRYLRDRDANTGELFF. Here the CDR3 DNA reads TGTGCCAGTAGATACCTCCGGGACAGGGACGCGAACACCGGGGAGCTGTTTTTT. Variable domain in full (rest from reference TRBV19 and TRBJ2-2): DGGITQSPKYLFRKEGQNVTLSCEQNLNHDAMYWYRQDPGQGLRLIYYSQIVNDFQKGDIAEGYSVSREKKESFPLTVTSAQKNPTAFYLCASRYLRDRDANTGELFFGEGSRLTVL.

CDR3 DNA sequence: TGTGCCAGCTCACCCGCCCGTCCGGGACAGAGCCAAGAGACCCAGTACTTC. This encodes CASSPARPGQSQETQYF. V gene TRBV18 combines with J gene TRBJ2-5; 7 nucleotides line up with TRBD1. The CDR3 is 17 residues long. Trimming cost V 3 bases and J 1 base; bases outside gene matches: 11. Looked up from germline, CDR1 is KGHSH and CDR2 is LQKENI.

V is TRBV21-1 and J is TRBJ1-5; the table's D call TRBD1 went unverified against the DNA. TRBV21-1 is described as a pseudogene. There are 17 residues in the CDR3. Written as DNA, the CDR3 is TGTGCCAGCAGCCTTCGTTATTGCAGGGCAGGCAATCAGCCCCAGCATTTT. Translation gives CASSLRYCRAGNQPQHF.

This clone was observed a single time. V and J are TRBV7-6 and TRBJ1-1; weak D call: TRBD1 (6 bases). CDR3 length: 13 amino acids. V gave up 0 bases and J gave up 8 bases, with 10 bases separating them. Looked up from germline, CDR1 is SGHVS and CDR2 is FNYEAQ. Written as DNA, the CDR3 is TGTGCCAGCAGCTTAGCATACGGGACAGAAGCTTTCTTT. Translating it yields CASSLAYGTEAFF. The full variable domain, with the rest looked up from reference TRBV7-6 and TRBJ1-1, is GAGVSQSPRYKVTKRGQDVALRCDPISGHVSLYWYRQALGQGPEFLTYFNYEAQQDKSGLPNDRFSAERPEGSISTLTIQRTEQRDSAMYRCASSLAYGTEAFFGQGTRLTVV.

A remark on this clone: An end of the junction differs from the germline gene, which may be a read error. This chain links TRBV5-1 with TRBJ2-7, with D perhaps TRBD2 (5 bases). CDR3 size: 14 residues. Looked up from germline, CDR1 is SGHRS and CDR2 is YFSETQ. The CDR3: CASRLEDGTYEQYF. In DNA, the CDR3 is TGTGCCAGCAGACTGGAGGACGGAACCTACGAGCAGTACTTC.

The chain combines TRBV20-1 with TRBJ1-3, with D unresolved. The V gene's germline CDR1 is DFQATT and CDR2 SNEGSKA (reference sequence). Trimming stripped 3 bases from V and 0 bases from J, with 9 bases between. This CDR3 has 14 amino acids. CDR3: CSASAPVSGNTIYF. The DNA for the CDR3 is TGCAGTGCTAGTGCTCCTGTCTCTGGAAACACCATATATTTT.

The rearrangement joins TRBV7-2 to TRBJ2-7; 9 bases fit TRBD1. V was clipped by 1 base and J by 4 bases; unmatched bases: 8. Germline lookup yields CDR1 SGHTA and CDR2 FQGNSA. The CDR3 has 16 amino acids. The DNA of the CDR3 is TGTGCCAGCAGCTTAGAAGCCCCGGACAGGGGTTACGAGCAGTACTTC. Its translation: CASSLEAPDRGYEQYF.

The chain employs TRBV21-1 and TRBJ2-7; the DNA was not compared with TRBD1, the D call given in the table. TRBV21-1 is noted as a pseudogene. The length of the CDR3 is 13 residues. This CDR3 reads CARPSRGLSEQYF. The CDR3 bases are TGTGCCAGGCCAAGCAGGGGGCTGAGCGAGCAGTACTTC.

This clone came up a few times. The chain carries TRBV6-5 and TRBJ1-3, with D tentatively TRBD1 (6 bases). The V gene's germline CDR1 is MNHEY and CDR2 SVGAGI. V was cut by 6 bases and J by 0 bases, with 9 bases left in between. This CDR3 is built from 14 residues. CDR3 in DNA: TGTGCCAGCAGCACAGGGTCCTCTGGAAACACCATATATTTT. Its translation is CASSTGSSGNTIYF.

This rearrangement joins TRBV9 to TRBJ2-7, with a tentative D call TRBD2 (7 bases). V lost 4 bases to trimming and J lost 7 bases, with 18 bases between them. Germline V gene sequence: CDR1 SGDLS, CDR2 YYNGEE. The CDR3 has 14 residues. CDR3 nucleotides: TGTGCCAGCAGCCCCCCCGGGGGGCGCAGGGAGCAGTACTTC. Amino acids: CASSPPGGRREQYF.

The chain has TRBV2 and TRBJ1-2; no reliable D call. V was shortened by 2 bases and J by 2 bases, with 9 bases between the two germline ends. The germline V gene encodes CDR1 SNHLY and CDR2 FYNNEI. This CDR3 has 14 residues. The CDR3: CASSEFPENYGYTF. In nucleotides, the CDR3 is TGTGCCAGCAGTGAATTCCCAGAAAACTATGGCTACACCTTC.

The rearrangement uses TRBV6-6 and TRBJ1-3; 7 nucleotides line up with TRBD1. This CDR3 comprises 15 residues. Germline V CDR1 and CDR2: MNHNY, SVGAGI (reference sequence). Trimming cost V 6 bases and J 0 bases; bases outside gene matches: 5. The CDR3 DNA reads as TGTGCCAGCAGCACGGGACAGAACTCTGGAAACACCATATATTTT. It specifies CASSTGQNSGNTIYF.